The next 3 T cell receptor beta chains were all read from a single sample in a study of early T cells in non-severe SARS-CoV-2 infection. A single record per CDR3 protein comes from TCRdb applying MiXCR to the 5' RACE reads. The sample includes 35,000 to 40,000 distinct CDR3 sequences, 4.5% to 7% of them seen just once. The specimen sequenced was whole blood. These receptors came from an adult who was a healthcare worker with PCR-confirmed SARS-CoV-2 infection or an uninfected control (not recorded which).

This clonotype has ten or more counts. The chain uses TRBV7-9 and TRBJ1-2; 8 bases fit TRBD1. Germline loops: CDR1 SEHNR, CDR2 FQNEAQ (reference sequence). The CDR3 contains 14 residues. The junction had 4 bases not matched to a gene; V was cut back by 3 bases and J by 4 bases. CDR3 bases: TGTGCCAGCAGCTTCAGGGGGCGCAGCTATGGCTACACCTTC. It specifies CASSFRGRSYGYTF.

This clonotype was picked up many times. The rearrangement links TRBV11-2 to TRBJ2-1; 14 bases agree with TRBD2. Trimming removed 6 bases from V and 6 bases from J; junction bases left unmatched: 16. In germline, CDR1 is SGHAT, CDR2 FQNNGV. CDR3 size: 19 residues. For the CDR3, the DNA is TGTGCCAGCAGTTTGACTAGCGGGAGGGCCCAGGATGTCTCCAATGAGCAGTTCTTC. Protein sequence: CASSLTSGRAQDVSNEQFF.

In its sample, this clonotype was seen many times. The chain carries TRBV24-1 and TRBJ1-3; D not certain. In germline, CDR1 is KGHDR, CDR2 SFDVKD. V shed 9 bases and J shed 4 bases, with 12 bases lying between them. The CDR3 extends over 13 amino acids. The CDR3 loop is CATGPREGNTIYF. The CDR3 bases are TGTGCCACCGGGCCCCGAGAGGGAAACACCATATATTTT.